The clone carrying this TCR beta chain was recorded many times. TCRdb re-called the RT-PCR reads through MiXCR, storing one row per CDR3 protein. Among about 9,900 distinct CDR3 sequences listed, about 6.2% were seen once. This specimen belongs to a study of patients and donors after allogeneic stem cell transplantation. The sequence came from a human donor who was either an allogeneic HSCT recipient or a stem cell or donor lymphocyte infusion donor (not recorded which). It is not recorded whose cells these are; they may come from a transplant donor. The sequencing sample was made of blood, either unsorted or a sorted T cell fraction (not recorded which).

The CDR3 loop reads CASSLMAGIYEQYF. For the CDR3, the DNA is TGTGCCAGCAGCTTAATGGCGGGAATCTACGAGCAGTACTTC. The rearrangement joins TRBV7-9 to TRBJ2-7; D might be TRBD2 (6 bases). This CDR3 has 14 amino acids. Germline lookup yields CDR1 SEHNR and CDR2 FQNEAQ (reference sequence). V lost 2 bases and J 3 bases, leaving 11 bases between the germline ends.